This T cell receptor (beta chain) was obtained from a study of somatic mutations in cytotoxic T cells in rheumatoid arthritis. Looking at the study overall: The flow sorting of some V beta antibody-stained T-cell populations reached nearly 100% purity, and the sorted populations included V beta1+ cells sequenced for TCRB. Study-level results: Relative to age-matched healthy controls, rheumatoid arthritis patients did not differ significantly in CD8+ T-cell clonality.

Blood donors served as healthy controls; their median age was roughly 50 years (range 21-70), and 55% were female. CD4+ cells and CD8+ cells were each obtained through positive magnetic bead selection, and their purity was assessed by flow cytometry. About this clone: Its antigen is currently unknown.

With 4 bases removed from V and 1 base from J, the gap between germline ends came to 15 bases. The CDR3 extends over 16 amino acids. Germline loops: CDR1 SGDLS, CDR2 YYNGEE. Measured with immunoSEQ multiplex PCR; TCRdb has only the in-frame clones, and not every one. The table shows roughly 18,000 clones, with less than 85% occurring only once. V and J are TRBV9 and TRBJ1-3; a possible D gene is TRBD1 (6 bases). The receptor comes from a woman aged 55-70 years in good health. Sequenced input: CD8+ T cells sorted from blood. CDR3 nucleotides: TGTGCCAGCAGCTCAGGGGCCGGAAATTCTGGAAACACCATATATTTT. Residues: CASSSGAGNSGNTIYF.